This T cell receptor (beta chain) was retrieved from a study of T cell clonality in common variable immunodeficiency (dated by TCRdb to 2013 to 2016). Spanning cysteine to phenylalanine, the CDR3 consists of 17 amino acids. Sequencing covers 42 bases of the CDR3, shown here with the frame starting at base 1. The germline V gene yields SGHVS for CDR1 and FQNEAQ for CDR2. The paper as a whole reports these results and caveats: It was noted by the authors that sequencing of the repertoires of T cell subpopulations would be needed to clarify the cause of the increased clonality in CVID. CVID subjects shared fewer TCRbeta clones with each other than healthy controls did (p < 0.0001). CVID TCRbeta sequences reportedly showed fewer deletions and N-nucleotide insertions and lacked highly modified clones with 13 or more V deletions. Compared with healthy controls, CVID subjects showed increased TCRbeta clonality (t-test p = 0.018), a feature most characteristic of about a third of subjects. Even though DNA input was equal, the average per sample came to about 74,000 unique sequences for controls compared with around 33,000 for CVID samples. Patient heterogeneity within the CVID cohort put limits on correlating repertoire features with clinical complications.

Predominantly Caucasian heritage was noted among both the CVID patients and the healthy controls. Heparinized peripheral whole blood samples of about 4.5 to 8.5 ml were obtained from each donor. Genomic DNA from adults with common variable immune deficiency (CVID) and from healthy adult controls was the source for sequencing TCRbeta CDR3 repertoires. There were some 22 healthy adult volunteers in the control group (approximately 12 female and about ten male), ranging in age from about 23 to 66 years, with a mean age of approximately 34. Diluted blood was subjected to density centrifugation over Hypaque 1077 or Ficoll-Paque for isolation of peripheral blood mononuclear cells. Genomic DNA was obtained from unsorted mononuclear cells through either Qiagen column purification or a centrifugation-based method. As regards this clone: The clone's antigen remains unknown. Read coverage stops 3 residues before the CDR3 terminus; the germline J gene supplies the remainder.

For sequencing input, CVID and control samples contributed equivalent amounts of genomic DNA. For every sample, a 60 bp segment covering the rearranged TCRbeta CDR3 region was amplified and then sequenced. TCRbeta amplification used the immunoSEQ assay, a bias-corrected multiplex PCR with high-throughput sequencing. Processing in the source paper ran as follows. Each unique nucleotide sequence was treated as a clone and annotated with V, D and J genes, copy number and frequency. Sequences were labeled productive if in frame, and non-productive if out of frame or containing stop codons. As previously described, clonality was calculated on the basis of Shannon's entropy. The predicted amino acid sequences of productive clones were used to derive mean CDR3 Kyte-Doolittle hydropathy. Using the R hclust function, scaled V gene usage was clustered hierarchically with Manhattan distance and complete linkage. Sharing of clones by CDR3 amino acid sequence was evaluated through resampling of 12 repertoires per group over 100 rounds. The repertoires were searched for 70 published EBV-specific TCRbeta sequences and almost 250 published CMV-specific TCRbeta sequences. Two CVID samples yielding fewer than 10,000 sequences were excluded from analysis, leaving more than 35 CVID repertoires. TCRdb's version of the immuneACCESS table is confined to in-frame rearrangements and falls short of the full clone set. An unresolved V gene accounts for under half of the shortfall where checked; the remainder is of unknown origin. That table gives V, J and clone size, and the DNA gave D and trimming. For this sample the table reports around 29,000 clones, with no clone seen just once. The ten largest clonotypes hold 4% to 5% of the sample.

The clonotype was recovered from a person aged 18 to 75 in good health. The sequenced sample consisted of peripheral blood mononuclear cells. Recombination connected TRBV7-8 to TRBJ1-1; 10 bases in between match TRBD1. The CDR3 sequence is CASSFRARGQGREEAFF. Partial CDR3 DNA: TGTGCCAGCAGCTTTAGGGCCAGGGGACAGGGGCGGGAGGAA.